The present entry profiles one T cell receptor (beta chain) with its context. This sample is part of a study of human T cells and chemical hapten exposure. As for the study in general: Once 0.01% DPC had been applied to the upper back by patch test, readings were taken at 6 days.

Specified time point: pre-sensitization, week 0. Specified treatment: therapeutic diphenylcyclopropenone sensitization with weekly scalp DPC. This CDR3 has 14 amino acids. The V gene lost 4 bases and the J gene lost 4 bases, with 14 bases spanning the gap. CDR1 SGHKS and CDR2 YYEKEE come from the germline V gene (reference sequence). Using its own MiXCR run on the RACE reads, TCRdb lists one record per CDR3 protein. The sample lists around 200,000 distinct CDR3 sequences, 25% to 35% occurring once. The input for sequencing was whole blood, taken in connection with sensitization to the hapten diphenylcyclopropenone (DPC). This clonotype was obtained from a woman under 40 with alopecia areata. Some clones in this sample may be carry-over from other donors' samples. The chain links TRBV5-5 to TRBJ1-1; D not certain. In nucleotides, the CDR3 is TGTGCCAGCAGCGCCCTTCTCACGGGCACTGAAGCTTTCTTT. It yields the protein CASSALLTGTEAFF. Full variable domain (remainder filled in from reference TRBV5-5 and TRBJ1-1): DAGVTQSPTHLIKTRGQQVTLRCSPISGHKSVSWYQQVLGQGPQFIFQYYEKEERGRGNFPDRFSARQFPNYSSELNVNALLLGDSALYLCASSALLTGTEAFFGQGTRLTVV.